These T cell receptor beta chains were read from a single sample in a study of radiotherapy plus CTLA-4 blockade in lung cancer. Using immunoSEQ multiplex PCR, the repertoire was profiled, and TCRdb retains in-frame clones only, with some absent. The table shows 45,000 or so clones, with about three quarters occurring only once. The source material was peripheral blood, sampled from a patient treated with radiotherapy plus ipilimumab. The receptors originated from a human donor with non-small cell lung cancer who had a complete response to radiotherapy plus ipilimumab. CDR3s include the opening cysteine and the closing phenylalanine or tryptophan. The D gene is left open where the match is weak. Some rows mark clone size as missing; the rest say once, few, many or name a class of expanded clone.

V gene: TRBV27; J gene: TRBJ1-5; D gene: -; clone size: -; CDR3 DNA: TGTGCCAGCACCCCACAGGCGAATAGCAATCAGCCCCAGCATTTT; CDR3 protein: CASTPQANSNQPQHF
V gene: TRBV5-1; J gene: TRBJ1-1; D gene: TRBD1; clone size: -; CDR3 DNA: TGCGCCAGCAGCTCGGGACAGGGGCGGAACACTGAAGCTTTCTTT; CDR3 protein: CASSSGQGRNTEAFF
V gene: TRBV6-5; J gene: TRBJ2-2; D gene: TRBD1; clone size: -; CDR3 DNA: TGTGCCAGCAGTTTACAGGGGGCAAGGACCGGGGAGCTGTTTTTT; CDR3 protein: CASSLQGARTGELFF
V gene: TRBV7-3; J gene: TRBJ2-1; D gene: -; clone size: -; CDR3 DNA: TGTGCCAGCAGCTTAACGGTGAGCAATGAGCAGTTCTTC; CDR3 protein: CASSLTVSNEQFF
V gene: TRBV4-1; J gene: TRBJ2-5; D gene: TRBD2; clone size: -; CDR3 DNA: TGCGCCAGCAGCCCGGGACTAGCGGGAGTATGGGAGACCCAGTACTTC; CDR3 protein: CASSPGLAGVWETQYF
V gene: TRBV27; J gene: TRBJ1-2; D gene: -; clone size: -; CDR3 DNA: TGTGCCAGCAGCCCGGACAGACGGAACTATGGCTACACCTTC; CDR3 protein: CASSPDRRNYGYTF
V gene: TRBV2; J gene: TRBJ2-2; D gene: -; clone size: -; CDR3 DNA: TGTGCCAGCAGTGATACTAGTGTCGGGGAGCTGTTTTTT; CDR3 protein: CASSDTSVGELFF
V gene: TRBV5-8; J gene: TRBJ1-4; D gene: TRBD1; clone size: few; CDR3 DNA: TGTGCCAGCAGCCGCGGACAGGGGACTGAAAAACTGTTTTTT; CDR3 protein: CASSRGQGTEKLFF
V gene: TRBV5-1; J gene: TRBJ2-3; D gene: TRBD2; clone size: -; CDR3 DNA: TGCGCCAGCAGCTCACGGACTAGCGGGGGGGGTTTCAGTGTTACGCAGTATTTT; CDR3 protein: CASSSRTSGGGFSVTQYF
V gene: TRBV18; J gene: TRBJ1-1; D gene: -; clone size: -; CDR3 DNA: TGTGCCAGCTCACCCAAAACTTGGAACACTGAAGCTTTCTTT; CDR3 protein: CASSPKTWNTEAFF
V gene: TRBV7-6; J gene: TRBJ1-1; D gene: TRBD1; clone size: -; CDR3 DNA: TGTGCCAGCAGCTTAGCGGGACAGCTTGAAGCTTTCTTT; CDR3 protein: CASSLAGQLEAFF
V gene: TRBV5-1; J gene: TRBJ2-1; D gene: -; clone size: -; CDR3 DNA: TGCGCCAGCAGCTTAGCTGGGAGGCTCAATGAGCAGTTCTTC; CDR3 protein: CASSLAGRLNEQFF
V gene: TRBV15; J gene: TRBJ2-1; D gene: TRBD1; clone size: -; CDR3 DNA: TGTGCCATAAGACAGGGGATCTACAATGAGCAGTTCTTC; CDR3 protein: CAIRQGIYNEQFF
V gene: TRBV4-1; J gene: TRBJ1-1; D gene: TRBD1; clone size: -; CDR3 DNA: TGCGCCAGCAGCGTGCGACAGGGGAACACTGAAGCTTTCTTT; CDR3 protein: CASSVRQGNTEAFF
V gene: TRBV2; J gene: TRBJ2-2; D gene: -; clone size: -; CDR3 DNA: TGTGCCAGCAGTGGTAGGGCAGGGGCAACCGGGGAGCTGTTTTTT; CDR3 protein: CASSGRAGATGELFF
V gene: TRBV6-5; J gene: TRBJ1-1; D gene: TRBD1; clone size: -; CDR3 DNA: TGTGCCAGCAGCCCCAGGGGGTCTGAAGCTTTCTTT; CDR3 protein: CASSPRGSEAFF
V gene: TRBV7-2; J gene: TRBJ2-7; D gene: TRBD2; clone size: few; CDR3 DNA: TGTGCCAGCAGCGATAGCGGGACCAGCTCCTACGAGCAGTACTTC; CDR3 protein: CASSDSGTSSYEQYF
V gene: TRBV7-2; J gene: TRBJ2-5; D gene: TRBD2; clone size: -; CDR3 DNA: TGTGCCAGCAGCTTAGTACTAGCGGGAGAGACCCAGTACTTC; CDR3 protein: CASSLVLAGETQYF
V gene: TRBV7-9; J gene: TRBJ1-4; D gene: TRBD1; clone size: -; CDR3 DNA: TGTGCCAGCAGCTTAGACCCCGGACAGGGAGGTCGCGAAAAACTGTTTTTT; CDR3 protein: CASSLDPGQGGREKLFF
V gene: TRBV7-2; J gene: TRBJ2-2; D gene: -; clone size: once; CDR3 DNA: TGTGCCAGCAGTTGGCGGGGAAAATCCGGGGAGCTGTTTTTT; CDR3 protein: CASSWRGKSGELFF
V gene: TRBV6-6; J gene: TRBJ1-1; D gene: -; clone size: -; CDR3 DNA: TGTGCCAGCAGTTACTCGAGACAGAGTGAAGCTTTCTTT; CDR3 protein: CASSYSRQSEAFF
V gene: TRBV23-1; J gene: TRBJ1-2; D gene: TRBD1; clone size: -; CDR3 DNA: TGCGCCAGGTGGACAGGTATCCGCCCTTGTGGCTACACCTTC; CDR3 protein: CARWTGIRPCGYTF
V gene: TRBV18; J gene: TRBJ2-5; D gene: -; clone size: few; CDR3 DNA: TGTGCCAGCTCACCAGAGAAGACCCAGTACTTC; CDR3 protein: CASSPEKTQYF
V gene: TRBV30; J gene: TRBJ1-6; D gene: -; clone size: -; CDR3 DNA: TGTGCCTGGGACACGAAAGGACCCCTCCACTTT; CDR3 protein: CAWDTKGPLHF